Below are 11 T cell receptor beta chains sequenced from a single sample in a study of beta chain features in type 1 diabetes (dated by TCRdb to about 2018). Receptor libraries were prepared by the immunoSEQ multiplex PCR assay. The entire amount of isolated RNA was reverse transcribed using the High Capacity cDNA Reverse Transcription Kit, so the sequenced TCRB transcripts were expressed ones. TCRdb re-hosts the immuneACCESS table, in-frame sequences only. Its copies lack some clones; in the studies checked, an unresolved V gene accounts for under half of them, and the cause for the rest is not known. Present in this sample are around 500,000 clones, about an eighth of which were seen just once. The ten most abundant clones make up about 0.045% of the sample. The sequenced material came from naive CD4+ T cells from blood. The cell subset or site label corresponds to: true naive CD4+ T cells. Receptors originate from a woman under 30 in good health.

The chain carries TRBV7-9 and TRBJ1-4, with a weak D call TRBD1 (6 bases). With 8 bases removed from V and 8 bases from J, the gap between germline ends came to 15 bases. The CDR3 sequence is 13 residues long. Germline values: CDR1 SEHNR, CDR2 FQNEAQ (reference sequence). Here the CDR3 reads CASEGGGREKLFF. The CDR3 DNA reads as TGTGCCAGCGAGGGAGGGGGACGAGAAAAACTGTTTTTT. Combining the CDR3 with reference TRBV7-9 and TRBJ1-4 gives the whole variable domain DTGVSQNPRHKITKRGQNVTFRCDPISEHNRLYWYRQTLGQGPEFLTYFQNEAQLEKSRLLSDRFSAERPKGSFSTLEIQRTEQGDSAMYLCASEGGGREKLFFGSGTQLSVL.

This clone has more than one count but fewer than ten. V and J are TRBV7-9 and TRBJ1-5; TRBD1 agrees at 7 bases. The CDR3 covers 13 residues. The J segment lost 6 bases and the V segment lost 6 bases, leaving 5 bases of the junction unmatched. CDR1 SEHNR and CDR2 FQNEAQ come from the germline V gene (reference sequence). CDR3 sequence (DNA): TGTGCCAGCAGTCGGGACAGAGGTCAGCCCCAGCATTTT. Translation: CASSRDRGQPQHF.

V gene TRBV28 combines with J gene TRBJ1-1; D gene uncertain. Germline CDR1 reads MDHEN; CDR2 reads SYDVKM. The ends were cut back, 2 bases at V and 10 bases at J, with 11 bases in the middle. CDR3 length: 12 residues. The CDR3 spells CASSLVGLTAFF. CDR3 DNA sequence: TGTGCCAGCAGTTTAGTAGGGCTAACAGCTTTCTTT.

This clone turned up a few times. This chain uses TRBV7-3 with TRBJ2-1, with 7 bases lining up with TRBD1. V was pared by 2 bases and J by 3 bases, with 4 bases of the junction left unmatched. There are 15 residues in the CDR3. Germline CDR1 and CDR2: SGHTA and FQGTGA. The CDR3 loop reads CASSLLSGGYNEQFF. The CDR3 nucleotides read TGTGCCAGCAGCTTACTGTCAGGGGGCTACAATGAGCAGTTCTTC.

This clone was detected a few times. The V and J genes are TRBV27 and TRBJ2-3, with 11 bases that match TRBD2. CDR3 length equals 20 residues. Germline V CDR1 and CDR2: MNHEY, SMNVEV (reference sequence). Trimming at V came to 0 bases and at J to 8 bases, leaving 19 bases not matched to a gene. CDR3 sequence reads: CASSLSYSGRLAGGYGTQYF. The CDR3 DNA reads as TGTGCCAGCAGTTTATCCTACTCCGGGCGTTTAGCGGGGGGGTATGGTACGCAGTATTTT.

This chain joins TRBV7-9 and TRBJ2-5; D is unclear. The CDR3 is 12 amino acids. Trimming pared 2 bases from V and 7 bases from J, leaving 8 bases between. Looked up from germline, CDR1 is SEHNR and CDR2 is FQNEAQ (reference sequence). This chain's CDR3 is CASSLYPGTQYF. CDR3 coding DNA: TGTGCCAGCAGCTTATATCCTGGGACCCAGTACTTC.

This clone has a handful of counts. This CDR3 is CASSVGEGEALAEQFF. The CDR3 DNA sequence: TGTGCCAGCAGCGTAGGGGAAGGGGAGGCCTTAGCCGAGCAGTTCTTC. The rearrangement links TRBV9 to TRBJ2-1; tentative D call: TRBD2 (6 bases). This CDR3 has 16 residues. Germline CDR1 SGDLS, CDR2 YYNGEE. V gave up 0 bases and J gave up 10 bases, with 20 bases separating them.

The CDR3 region has the DNA TGCGCCAGCAGCCAAGACCTAGCTAGCGGGAGGACCCGTAGGAGTGAGCAGTTCTTC. This sequence encodes CASSQDLASGRTRRSEQFF. The chain joins TRBV4-3 to TRBJ2-1; 11 bases map to TRBD2. Looked up from germline, CDR1 is LGHNA and CDR2 is YSLEER. This CDR3 is built from 19 residues. Unmatched junction bases numbered 16, after V lost 0 bases and J lost 9 bases.

The V and J genes are TRBV18 and TRBJ2-3; TRBD2 matches at 7 bases. The CDR3 consists of 16 residues. The V segment lost 8 bases and the J segment 1 base; nucleotides outside the gene matches: 12. From germline, CDR1 is KGHSH and CDR2 LQKENI. CDR3 sequence (DNA): TGTGCCAGCACCCCTCTAGGGGCGGGAGGCACAGATACGCAGTATTTT. It yields the protein CASTPLGAGGTDTQYF.

The chain uses TRBV4-2 and TRBJ1-5; 7 bases line up with TRBD1. V dropped 3 bases and J dropped 3; count of bases not matched to a gene: 5. Germline V gives CDR1 LGHNA, CDR2 YNFKEQ. CDR3 size: 15 residues. The CDR3 is CASSQGTDSNQPQHF. The CDR3 nucleotides are TGTGCCAGCAGCCAGGGGACAGACTCCAATCAGCCCCAGCATTTT.

The chain carries TRBV23-1 and TRBJ2-3; possibly TRBD2 for D (7 bases). TRBV23-1 is marked as an open reading frame, function uncertain. Between the trimmed V and J ends, which lost 4 bases and 5 bases, there was a span of 13 bases. The CDR3 is 14 residues long. CDR3 in amino acids: CASSLDGGRDTQYF. DNA for the CDR3: TGCGCCAGCAGTCTGGACGGGGGGCGAGATACGCAGTATTTT.